One and the same sample provided the 12 T cell receptor beta chains below, sequenced in a study of regulatory T cells in long-lasting Graves disease (dated by TCRdb to about 2021). The time point label, read with the paper, signifies: persistent/refractory GD, antithyroid drugs over 5 years with positive TRAb. For both TCR sequencing and RNA sequencing, RNA was extracted from PBMCs using TRIzol. Library preparation used multiplex PCR. Reads for this sample came from an Illumina HiSeq 4000. iRepertoire HTBI primers and Arm-PCR amplification of CDR3 regions were used to construct TCR beta libraries. TCRdb handled the public reads itself, with Q25 trimming in fastp and clone calling in MiXCR, and kept productive beta chains. Identical CDR3 protein sequences are pooled into one entry, listed with their most common genes and DNA. This sample holds around 450,000 distinct CDR3 sequences; approximately 21% were observed only once. The ten most abundant clones make up roughly 7% of the sample.

Specimen: peripheral blood mononuclear cells (PBMCs), collected when the disease was refractory, from a patient treated with antithyroid drugs. These receptor sequences come from a female donor with Graves disease.

The chain recombines TRBV5-1 with TRBJ1-1; TRBD1 might be the D (5 bases). The CDR3 sequence is 17 residues long. Trimming shortened V by 3 bases and J by 4 bases, and 22 bases separated the two germline ends. CDR1 is SGHRS, CDR2 YFSETQ, per germline. The chain's CDR3 is CASSWNVGGVSATEAFF. The DNA for the CDR3 is TGCGCCAGCAGCTGGAACGTTGGGGGTGTCTCTGCCACTGAAGCTTTCTTT.

This clonotype came up many times. V and J are TRBV28 and TRBJ2-5; D perhaps matches TRBD2 (5 bases). V was clipped by 5 bases and J by 2 bases, with 18 bases between them. This CDR3 region has 16 residues. Germline V lookup: CDR1 MDHEN, CDR2 SYDVKM. The CDR3 region has the DNA TGTGCCAGCAGTGGGCGCGGGCTACGGGGACAAGAGACCCAGTACTTC. Translating it yields CASSGRGLRGQETQYF.

The chain recombines TRBV6-1 with TRBJ1-5; D gene ambiguous. This CDR3 has 15 residues. Germline V gives CDR1 MNHNS, CDR2 SASEGT. V dropped 6 bases and J dropped 0 bases, with 12 bases sitting between them. CDR3 sequence (DNA): TGTGCCAGCAGGACCGTATTAGGTAGCAATCAGCCCCAGCATTTT. It encodes CASRTVLGSNQPQHF.

There are a few counts of this clonotype. The rearrangement joins TRBV3-1 to TRBJ1-2; D gene uncertain. Germline assignment: CDR1 LGHDT and CDR2 YNNKEL (reference sequence). Between the trimmed V and J ends, which lost 1 base and 3 bases, there was a span of 9 bases. There are 14 residues in the CDR3. The CDR3 sequence is CASSQGRQDYGYTF. Here the CDR3 DNA reads TGTGCCAGCAGCCAAGGCCGGCAGGACTATGGCTACACCTTC.

Regarding this clonotype: Since a much larger clone is just one base distant, this may be a read error. The chain employs TRBV7-9 and TRBJ2-5; TRBD1 agrees at 10 bases. With V trimmed by 4 bases and J by 9 bases, 8 bases remained unmatched. Germline CDR1 is SEHNR and CDR2 is FQNEAQ (reference sequence). The CDR3 runs 14 residues. The DNA for the CDR3 is TGTGCCAGCAGCTCGGGACAGGGGCGGCAGGCCCAGTACTTC. Translated: CASSSGQGRQAQYF.

V is TRBV19 and J is TRBJ1-2, with 7 bases fitting TRBD1. The J segment lost 8 bases and the V segment lost 4 bases, leaving 10 bases of the junction unmatched. Looked up from germline, CDR1 is LNHDA and CDR2 is SQIVND (reference sequence). The CDR3 length is 14 residues. CDR3 sequence (DNA): TGTGCCAGTAGTACCTCCTCGACAGGGCGCGGCTACACCTTC. Protein sequence: CASSTSSTGRGYTF.

This clonotype has ten or more counts. This chain joins TRBV4-1 and TRBJ2-5; perhaps TRBD1 as D (6 bases). The CDR3 has 15 amino acids. Germline V gives CDR1 MGHRA, CDR2 YSYEKL. The germline V and J ends were trimmed by 0 bases and 5 bases, with 13 bases remaining between them. The CDR3: CASSQEARGGETQYF. The CDR3 coding sequence is TGCGCCAGCAGCCAAGAAGCCAGGGGTGGGGAGACCCAGTACTTC.

This clonotype occurred many times. The chain links TRBV28 to TRBJ2-5; D gene unclear. V lost 2 bases to trimming and J lost 5 bases, with 0 bases between them. The CDR3 loop spans 10 amino acids. Germline lookup yields CDR1 MDHEN and CDR2 SYDVKM. The CDR3 loop reads CASSLETQYF. The CDR3 coding sequence is TGTGCCAGCAGTTTAGAGACCCAGTACTTC.

This clonotype came up a few times. The V and J genes are TRBV7-9 and TRBJ1-2; D might be TRBD1 (5 bases). The CDR3 consists of 15 residues. Germline V gives CDR1 SEHNR, CDR2 FQNEAQ (reference sequence). Trimming left V 1 base short and J 4 bases short, with 13 bases between. DNA of the CDR3: TGTGCCAGCAGCTTAGAAGGTGGGGGGACCTATGGCTACACCTTC. Translation: CASSLEGGGTYGYTF.

Concerning this clonotype itself: This sequence may be a read error, since a much larger clone differs from it by one base. This is likely a read error, given that the CDR3 carries no conserved phenylalanine or tryptophan at its end. No DNA is shown, since the ends of the CDR3 on it are uncertain; the CDR3 is the one TCRdb lists. The rearrangement joins TRBV12-3 or TRBV12-4 to TRBJ1-1. Ends included, the CDR3 has 13 residues. The CDR3 sequence: CASSFSFEEKGFL.

This clonotype was counted at least ten times. This rearrangement joins TRBV12-3 or TRBV12-4 to TRBJ1-5, with D unclear. CDR3 length equals 17 residues. The ends were cut back, 2 bases at V and 4 bases at J, with 18 bases in the middle. CDR3 DNA sequence: TGTGCCAGCAGTTTAAAGGTGAAGGGTCTACGGAATCAGCCCCAGCATTTT. Translation gives CASSLKVKGLRNQPQHF.

The table lists this clonotype with many counts. V is TRBV3-1 and J is TRBJ2-6; no definite D call. V lost 0 bases and J 2 bases, leaving 5 bases between the germline ends. The CDR3 extends over 15 amino acids. Germline V CDR1 and CDR2: LGHDT, YNNKEL (reference sequence). The CDR3: CASSQDATGANVLTF. In DNA, the CDR3 is TGTGCCAGCAGCCAAGATGCAACTGGGGCCAACGTCCTGACTTTC. The variable domain in full, completed from reference TRBV3-1 and TRBJ2-6, reads DTAVSQTPKYLVTQMGNDKSIKCEQNLGHDTMYWYKQDSKKFLKIMFSYNNKELIINETVPNRFSPKSPDKAHLNLHINSLELGDSAVYFCASSQDATGANVLTFGAGSRLTVL.